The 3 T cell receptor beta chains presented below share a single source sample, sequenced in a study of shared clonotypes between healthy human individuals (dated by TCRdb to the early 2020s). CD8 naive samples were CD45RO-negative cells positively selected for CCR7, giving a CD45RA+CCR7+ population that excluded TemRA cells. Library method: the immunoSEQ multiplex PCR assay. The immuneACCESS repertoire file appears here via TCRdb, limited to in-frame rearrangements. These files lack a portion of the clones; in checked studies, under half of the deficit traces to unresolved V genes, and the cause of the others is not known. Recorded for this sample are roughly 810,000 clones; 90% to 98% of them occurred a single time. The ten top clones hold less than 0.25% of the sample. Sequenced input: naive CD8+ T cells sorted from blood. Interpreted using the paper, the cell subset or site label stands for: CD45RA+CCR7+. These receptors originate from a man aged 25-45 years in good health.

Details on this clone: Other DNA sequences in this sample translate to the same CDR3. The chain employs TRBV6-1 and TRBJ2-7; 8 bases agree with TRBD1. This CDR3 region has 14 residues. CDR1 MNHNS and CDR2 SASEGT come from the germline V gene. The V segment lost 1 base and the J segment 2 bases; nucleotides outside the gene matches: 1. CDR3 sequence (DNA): TGTGCCAGCAGTGAAGGGACAGGGACCTACGAGCAGTACTTC. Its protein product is CASSEGTGTYEQYF.

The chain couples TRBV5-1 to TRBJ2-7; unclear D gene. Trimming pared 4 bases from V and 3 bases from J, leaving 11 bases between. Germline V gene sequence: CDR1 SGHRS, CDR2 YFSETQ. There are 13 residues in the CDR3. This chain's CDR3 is CASSPGLRYEQYF. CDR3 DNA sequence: TGCGCCAGCAGCCCCGGGCTTCGCTACGAGCAGTACTTC.

The CDR3 here is CASSPSGTTNTGELFF. As DNA, the CDR3 is TGTGCCAGCAGCCCTAGTGGGACAACCAACACCGGGGAGCTGTTTTTT. This chain links TRBV9 with TRBJ2-2; TRBD1 might be the D (6 bases). V was shortened by 4 bases and J by 2 bases, with 15 bases between the two germline ends. Germline CDR1 SGDLS, CDR2 YYNGEE. This CDR3 is built from 16 residues.